The 10 T cell receptor beta chains below all came from one sample that was sequenced in a study of post-analysis software for immune sequencing data. Libraries were made from TCR beta cDNA, and they carried unique molecular identifiers. From the PCR reads, TCRdb called clonotypes with MiXCR, one entry per CDR3 protein. The repertoire holds a few hundred thousand distinct CDR3 sequences, with approximately 33% as singletons. These receptors have no known antigen. Broader study findings: Compared with controls, patients had more of about 5 TRBV segments, including TRBV5-6, TRBV5-1 and TRBV20-1.

Sequencing was carried out using blood. These receptors all come from a girl aged 5-17 years with multiple sclerosis.

The chain joins TRBV4-2 to TRBJ2-5; tentatively, D is TRBD2 (6 bases). V gave up 0 bases and J gave up 9 bases, with 23 bases separating them. The CDR3 runs 17 residues. CDR1 and CDR2 from the germline V gene are LGHNA and YNFKEQ. The CDR3 loop is CASSQDSAGTVLSSQYF. As DNA, the CDR3 is TGTGCCAGCAGCCAAGATTCGGCGGGGACTGTCCTTAGTTCCCAGTACTTC.

The chain couples TRBV4-2 to TRBJ2-2; 11 nucleotides align to TRBD1. CDR1 is LGHNA, CDR2 YNFKEQ, per germline. The CDR3 contains 16 residues. J lost 5 bases, V lost 5 bases, and 7 bases had no gene match. The CDR3: CASSAGQGVGTGELFF. The DNA of the CDR3 is TGTGCCAGCAGCGCGGGACAGGGGGTCGGAACCGGGGAGCTGTTTTTT.

This clonotype was seen only a few times. The gene calls are TRBV28 and TRBJ2-7; the D gene is possibly TRBD2 (6 bases). V was trimmed by 4 bases and J by 0 bases, leaving 19 bases between them. Germline assignment: CDR1 MDHEN and CDR2 SYDVKM. The CDR3 extends over 17 amino acids. CDR3 coding DNA: TGTGCCAGCAGTTCTTCTAAGACTAGGCGAAGCTCCTACGAGCAGTACTTC. This sequence encodes CASSSSKTRRSSYEQYF.

This clonotype was detected only a few times. The chain combines TRBV20-1 with TRBJ1-2; tentatively, D is TRBD1 (5 bases). Trimming took off 1 base at V and 3 bases at J, with 12 bases between the two ends. Germline CDR1 reads DFQATT; CDR2 reads SNEGSKA (reference sequence). This CDR3 has 14 residues. The CDR3 sequence: CSARAGGIDYGYTF. DNA for the CDR3: TGCAGTGCTAGAGCGGGGGGGATAGACTATGGCTACACCTTC.

The V and J genes are TRBV29-1 and TRBJ2-1; D tentatively reads TRBD1 or TRBD2 (8 bases each). V was pared by 4 bases and J by 2 bases, with 18 bases between. Looked up from germline, CDR1 is SQVTM and CDR2 is ANQGSEA. This CDR3 contains 16 residues. CDR3 in DNA: TGCAGCGTTGTAAGTGCGGGGGGACAGGCCTACAATGAGCAGTTCTTC. It encodes CSVVSAGGQAYNEQFF.

This chain links TRBV4-3 with TRBJ2-5, with a weak D call TRBD1 (6 bases). CDR1 LGHNA and CDR2 YSLEER come from the germline V gene. V lost 2 bases and J lost 5, with 15 bases in between. The CDR3 consists of 15 residues. The CDR3 DNA reads TGCGCCAGCAGCCAACTCGACAGGAGTATGGAGACCCAGTACTTC. This translates into CASSQLDRSMETQYF.

The V and J genes are TRBV6-1 and TRBJ2-1; no reliable D call. The CDR3 length is 15 residues. V lost 6 bases and J 3 bases, leaving 15 bases between the germline ends. Germline V gene data show CDR1 as MNHNS and CDR2 as SASEGT. The CDR3 spells CASSEAAVFYNEQFF. CDR3 coding DNA: TGTGCCAGCAGCGAGGCGGCGGTGTTCTACAATGAGCAGTTCTTC.

The J gene is TRBJ1-2, the V gene TRBV5-6; D remains ambiguous. The length of the CDR3 is 15 residues. V lost 3 bases and J lost 5, with 17 bases in between. The germline gives CDR1 SGHDT, CDR2 YYEEEE. CDR3 residues: CASSSQWDPLYGYTF. In nucleotides, the CDR3 is TGTGCCAGCAGCTCCCAATGGGATCCCCTGTATGGCTACACCTTC.

This clonotype has at least ten counts. This chain uses TRBV10-3 with TRBJ2-7, with TRBD1 identical over 8 bases. This CDR3 is built from 15 residues. V shed 4 bases, J shed 0 bases, and the junction held 5 bases outside the gene matches. CDR1 is ENHRY and CDR2 is SYGVKD in the germline V gene. The CDR3 DNA reads as TGTGCCATCAGTGGAAACAGGGGGATCTCCTACGAGCAGTACTTC. This encodes CAISGNRGISYEQYF.

Here the CDR3 DNA reads TGTGCCAGCAGTTACTCTGGGACAGTAAATGGCTACACCTTC. Protein product: CASSYSGTVNGYTF. The V gene is TRBV6-5, the J gene TRBJ1-2, with 7 nucleotides matching TRBD1. The V and J ends lost 0 bases and 6 bases, in that order; junction bases with no gene match: 4. Germline loops: CDR1 MNHEY, CDR2 SVGAGI. The CDR3 sequence is 14 residues long.